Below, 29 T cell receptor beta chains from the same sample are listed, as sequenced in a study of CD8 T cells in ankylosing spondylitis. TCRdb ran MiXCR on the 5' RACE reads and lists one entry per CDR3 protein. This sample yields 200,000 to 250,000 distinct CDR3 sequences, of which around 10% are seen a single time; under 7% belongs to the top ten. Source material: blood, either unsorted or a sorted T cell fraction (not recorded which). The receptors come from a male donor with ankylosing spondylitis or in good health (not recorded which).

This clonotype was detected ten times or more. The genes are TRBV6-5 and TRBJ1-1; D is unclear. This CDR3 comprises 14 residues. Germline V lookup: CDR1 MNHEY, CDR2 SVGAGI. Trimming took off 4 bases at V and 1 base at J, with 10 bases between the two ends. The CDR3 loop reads CASSSRSGNTEAFF. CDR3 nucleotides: TGTGCCAGCAGTTCGAGGTCTGGGAACACTGAAGCTTTCTTT.

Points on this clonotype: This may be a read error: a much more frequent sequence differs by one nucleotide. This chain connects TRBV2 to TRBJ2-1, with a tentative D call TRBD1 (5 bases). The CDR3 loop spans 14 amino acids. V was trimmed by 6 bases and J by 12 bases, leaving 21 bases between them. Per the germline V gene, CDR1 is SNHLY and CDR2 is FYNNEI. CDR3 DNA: TGTGCCAGCAGCCTTAGTGGCGGCCTTCAGGGGCAGTTCTTC. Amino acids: CASSLSGGLQGQFF.

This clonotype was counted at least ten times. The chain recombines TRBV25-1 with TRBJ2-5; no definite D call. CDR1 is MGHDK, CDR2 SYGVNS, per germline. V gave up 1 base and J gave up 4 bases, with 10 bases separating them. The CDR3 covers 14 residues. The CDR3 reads CASSEFYVGETQYF. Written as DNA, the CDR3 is TGTGCCAGCAGTGAATTCTACGTGGGAGAGACCCAGTACTTC.

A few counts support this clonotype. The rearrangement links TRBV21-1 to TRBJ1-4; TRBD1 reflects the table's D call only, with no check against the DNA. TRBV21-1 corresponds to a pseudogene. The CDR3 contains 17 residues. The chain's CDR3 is CASSKGFSGGWNEKLFF. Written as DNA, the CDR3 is TGTGCCAGCAGCAAAGGTTTTTCGGGCGGCTGGAATGAAAAACTGTTTTTT.

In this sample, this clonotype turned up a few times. The CDR3 protein is CASSQDGPYLYF. The CDR3 DNA reads as TGTGCCAGCAGCCAGGACGGACCCTACCTTTATTTT. The chain employs TRBV7-9 and TRBJ1-3; D gene ambiguous. V gave up 5 bases and J gave up 16 bases, with 18 bases separating them. CDR1 SEHNR and CDR2 FQNEAQ come from the germline V gene (reference sequence). CDR3 length: 12 amino acids. Full variable domain (rest looked up from reference TRBV7-9 and TRBJ1-3): DTGVSQNPRHKITKRGQNVTFRCDPISEHNRLYWYRQTLGQGPEFLTYFQNEAQLEKSRLLSDRFSAERPKGSFSTLEIQRTEQGDSAMYLCASSQDGPYLYFGEGSWLTVV.

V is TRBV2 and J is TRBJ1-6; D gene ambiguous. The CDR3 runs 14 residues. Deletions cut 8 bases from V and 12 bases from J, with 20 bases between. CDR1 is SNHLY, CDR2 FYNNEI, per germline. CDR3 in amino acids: CASRERLLSGPLHF. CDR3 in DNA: TGTGCCAGCCGCGAGAGGCTCCTCTCGGGACCCCTCCACTTT.

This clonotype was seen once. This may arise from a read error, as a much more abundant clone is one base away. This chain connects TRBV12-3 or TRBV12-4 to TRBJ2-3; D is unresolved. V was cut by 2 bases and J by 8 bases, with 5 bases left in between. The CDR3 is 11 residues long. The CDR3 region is CASSLKCTQYF. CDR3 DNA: TGTGCCAGCAGTTTAAAGTGTACGCAGTATTTT.

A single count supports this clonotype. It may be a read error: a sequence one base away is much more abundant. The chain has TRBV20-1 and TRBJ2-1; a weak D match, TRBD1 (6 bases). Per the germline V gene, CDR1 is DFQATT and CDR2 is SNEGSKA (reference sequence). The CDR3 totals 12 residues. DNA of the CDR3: TGCAGTGCTAGGAGAGGGGACAATCAGCAGTTCTTC. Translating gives CSARRGDNQQFF.

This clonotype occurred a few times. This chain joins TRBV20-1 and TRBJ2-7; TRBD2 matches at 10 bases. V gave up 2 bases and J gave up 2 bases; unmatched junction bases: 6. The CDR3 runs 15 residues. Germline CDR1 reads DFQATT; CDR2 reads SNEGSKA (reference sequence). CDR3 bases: TGCAGTGCTAGAAGACCTACTAGCGGGACCTACGAGCAGTACTTC. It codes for CSARRPTSGTYEQYF.

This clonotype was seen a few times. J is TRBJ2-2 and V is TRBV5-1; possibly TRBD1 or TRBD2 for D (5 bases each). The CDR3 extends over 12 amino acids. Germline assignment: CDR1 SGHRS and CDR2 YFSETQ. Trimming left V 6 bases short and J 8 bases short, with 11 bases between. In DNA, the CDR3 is TGCGCCAGCACCGATTGGGGGGGGGAGCTGTTTTTT. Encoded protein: CASTDWGGELFF.

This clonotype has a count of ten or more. CDR3 in DNA: TGTGCCAGTTCCCGGGACAGGGGAAACACCATATATTTT. Encoded protein: CASSRDRGNTIYF. The chain uses TRBV19 and TRBJ1-3; TRBD1 aligns across 8 bases. The CDR3 has 13 amino acids. The trim removed 8 bases at V and 4 bases at J, leaving 4 bases unmatched. The germline gives CDR1 LNHDA, CDR2 SQIVND (reference sequence).

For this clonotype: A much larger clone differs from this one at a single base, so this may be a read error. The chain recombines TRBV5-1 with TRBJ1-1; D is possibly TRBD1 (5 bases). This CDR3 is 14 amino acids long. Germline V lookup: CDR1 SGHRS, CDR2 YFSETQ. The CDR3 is CASSLGDDNTAAFF. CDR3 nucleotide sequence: TGCGCCAGCAGCTTAGGGGACGATAACACTGCAGCTTTCTTT.

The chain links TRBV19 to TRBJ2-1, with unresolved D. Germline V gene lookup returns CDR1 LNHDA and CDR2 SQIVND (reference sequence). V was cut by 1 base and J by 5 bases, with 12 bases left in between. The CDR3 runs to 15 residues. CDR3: CASSIGSSQNNEQFF. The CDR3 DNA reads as TGTGCCAGTAGTATAGGCAGCTCACAAAACAATGAGCAGTTCTTC.

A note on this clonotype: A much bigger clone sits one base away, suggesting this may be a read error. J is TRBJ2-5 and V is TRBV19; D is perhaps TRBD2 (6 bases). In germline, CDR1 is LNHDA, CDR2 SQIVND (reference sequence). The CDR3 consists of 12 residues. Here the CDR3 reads CASRTGEEAQYF. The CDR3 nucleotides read TGTGCCAGTAGAACGGGGGAAGAGGCCCAGTACTTC. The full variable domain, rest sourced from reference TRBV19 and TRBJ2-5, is DGGITQSPKYLFRKEGQNVTLSCEQNLNHDAMYWYRQDPGQGLRLIYYSQIVNDFQKGDIAEGYSVSREKKESFPLTVTSAQKNPTAFYLCASRTGEEAQYFGPGTRLLVL.

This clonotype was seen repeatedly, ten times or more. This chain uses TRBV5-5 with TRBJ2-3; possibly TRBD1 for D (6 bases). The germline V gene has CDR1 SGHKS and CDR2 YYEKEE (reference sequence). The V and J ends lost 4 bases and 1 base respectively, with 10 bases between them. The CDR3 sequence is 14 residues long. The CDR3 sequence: CASSNRQGTDTQYF. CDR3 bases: TGTGCCAGCAGCAATAGACAGGGCACAGATACGCAGTATTTT.

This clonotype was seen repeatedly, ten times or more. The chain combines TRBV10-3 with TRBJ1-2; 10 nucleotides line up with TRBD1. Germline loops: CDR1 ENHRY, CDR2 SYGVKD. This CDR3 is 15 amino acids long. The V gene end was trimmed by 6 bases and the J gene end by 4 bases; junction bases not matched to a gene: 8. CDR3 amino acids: CAISAGTGVRYGYTF. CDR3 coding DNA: TGTGCCATCAGCGCAGGGACAGGGGTTCGCTATGGCTACACCTTC.

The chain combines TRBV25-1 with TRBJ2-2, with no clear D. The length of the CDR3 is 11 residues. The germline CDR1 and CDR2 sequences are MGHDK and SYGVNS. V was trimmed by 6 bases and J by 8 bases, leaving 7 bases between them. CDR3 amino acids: CASRYRGELFF. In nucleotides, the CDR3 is TGTGCCAGCAGATACCGAGGGGAGCTGTTTTTT.

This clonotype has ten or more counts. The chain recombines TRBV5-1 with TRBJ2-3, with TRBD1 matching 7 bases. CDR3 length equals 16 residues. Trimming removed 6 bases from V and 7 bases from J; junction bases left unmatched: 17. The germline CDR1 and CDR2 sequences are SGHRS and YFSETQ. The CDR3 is CASTPSRSGGINTQYF. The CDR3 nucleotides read TGCGCCAGCACTCCCAGCCGGTCAGGGGGAATCAATACGCAGTATTTT. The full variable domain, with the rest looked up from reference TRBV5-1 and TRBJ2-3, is KAGVTQTPRYLIKTRGQQVTLSCSPISGHRSVSWYQQTPGQGLQFLFEYFSETQRNKGNFPGRFSGRQFSNSRSEMNVSTLELGDSALYLCASTPSRSGGINTQYFGPGTRLTVL.

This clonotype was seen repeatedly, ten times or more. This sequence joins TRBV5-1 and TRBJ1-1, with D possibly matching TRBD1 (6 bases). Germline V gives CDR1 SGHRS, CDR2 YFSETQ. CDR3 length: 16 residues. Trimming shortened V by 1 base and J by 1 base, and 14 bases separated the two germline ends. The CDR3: CASSLRAGQQNTEAFF. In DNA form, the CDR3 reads TGCGCCAGCAGCTTGAGAGCCGGACAGCAGAACACTGAAGCTTTCTTT.

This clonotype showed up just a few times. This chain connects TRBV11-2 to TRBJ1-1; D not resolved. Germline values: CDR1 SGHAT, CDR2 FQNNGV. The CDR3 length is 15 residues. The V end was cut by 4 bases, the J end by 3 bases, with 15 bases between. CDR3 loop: CASSSAGSEYTEAFF. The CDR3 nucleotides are TGTGCCAGCAGCTCCGCGGGGTCAGAATACACTGAAGCTTTCTTT. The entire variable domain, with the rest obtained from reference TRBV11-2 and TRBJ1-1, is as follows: EAGVAQSPRYKIIEKRQSVAFWCNPISGHATLYWYQQILGQGPKLLIQFQNNGVVDDSQLPKDRFSAERLKGVDSTLKIQPAKLEDSAVYLCASSSAGSEYTEAFFGQGTRLTVV.

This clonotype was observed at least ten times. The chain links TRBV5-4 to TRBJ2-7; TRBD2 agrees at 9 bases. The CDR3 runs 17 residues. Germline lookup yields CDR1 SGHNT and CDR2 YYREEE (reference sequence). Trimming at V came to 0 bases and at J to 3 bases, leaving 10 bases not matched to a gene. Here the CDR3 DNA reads TGTGCCAGCAGCTTGGGAGATTCGGCTAGCGGGATCTACGAGCAGTACTTC. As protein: CASSLGDSASGIYEQYF.

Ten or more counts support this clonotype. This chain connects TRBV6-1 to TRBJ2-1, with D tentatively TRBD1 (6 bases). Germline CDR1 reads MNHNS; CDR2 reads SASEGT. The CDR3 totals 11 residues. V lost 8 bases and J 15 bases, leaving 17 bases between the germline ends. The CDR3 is CASLRGGRPFF. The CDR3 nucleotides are TGTGCCAGCCTCAGGGGCGGGCGTCCGTTCTTC.

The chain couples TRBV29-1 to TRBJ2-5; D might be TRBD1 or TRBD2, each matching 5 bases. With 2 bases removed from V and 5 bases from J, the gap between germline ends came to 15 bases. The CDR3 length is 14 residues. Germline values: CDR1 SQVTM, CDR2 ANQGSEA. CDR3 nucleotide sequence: TGCAGCGTTGAAAGGAGTCCGGGGCCGGAGACCCAGTACTTC. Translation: CSVERSPGPETQYF.

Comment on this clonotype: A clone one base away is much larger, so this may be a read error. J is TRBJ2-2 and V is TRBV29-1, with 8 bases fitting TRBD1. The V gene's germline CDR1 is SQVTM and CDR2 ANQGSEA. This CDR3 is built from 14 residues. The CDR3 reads CSVDRGSKTGELFF. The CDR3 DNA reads TGCAGCGTCGACAGGGGTTCGAAAACCGGGGAGCTGTTTTTT.

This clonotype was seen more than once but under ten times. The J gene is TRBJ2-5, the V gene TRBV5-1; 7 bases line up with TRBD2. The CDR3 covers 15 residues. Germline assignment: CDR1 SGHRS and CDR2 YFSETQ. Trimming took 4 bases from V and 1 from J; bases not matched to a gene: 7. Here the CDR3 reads CASSRVAGRQETQYF. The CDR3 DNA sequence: TGCGCCAGCAGCCGAGTAGCGGGCCGCCAAGAGACCCAGTACTTC.

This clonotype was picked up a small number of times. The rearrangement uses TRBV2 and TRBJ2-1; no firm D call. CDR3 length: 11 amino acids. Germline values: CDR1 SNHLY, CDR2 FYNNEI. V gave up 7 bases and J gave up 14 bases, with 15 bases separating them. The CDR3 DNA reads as TGTGCCAGCACCCGAAGGGCCCAGGAGTTCTTC. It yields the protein CASTRRAQEFF.

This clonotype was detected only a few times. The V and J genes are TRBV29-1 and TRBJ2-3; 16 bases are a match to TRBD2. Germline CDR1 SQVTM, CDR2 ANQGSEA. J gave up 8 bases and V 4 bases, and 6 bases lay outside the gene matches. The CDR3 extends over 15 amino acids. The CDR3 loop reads CSVVGLAGGPRTQYF. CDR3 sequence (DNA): TGCAGCGTTGTGGGACTAGCGGGGGGGCCTCGTACGCAGTATTTT.

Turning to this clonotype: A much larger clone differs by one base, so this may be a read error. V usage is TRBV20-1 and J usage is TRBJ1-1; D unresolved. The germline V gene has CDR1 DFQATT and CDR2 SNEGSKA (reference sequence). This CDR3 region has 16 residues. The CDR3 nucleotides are TGCAGTGCTAGAGCCCGACGGACTGACATGAACACTGCAGCTTTCTTT. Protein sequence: CSARARRTDMNTAAFF.

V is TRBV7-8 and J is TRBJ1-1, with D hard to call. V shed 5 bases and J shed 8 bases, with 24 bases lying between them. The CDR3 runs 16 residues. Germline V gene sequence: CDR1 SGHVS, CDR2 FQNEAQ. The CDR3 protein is CASSKRVGTSLREAFF. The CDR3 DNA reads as TGTGCCAGCAGCAAACGAGTTGGTACCAGTCTAAGGGAAGCTTTCTTT. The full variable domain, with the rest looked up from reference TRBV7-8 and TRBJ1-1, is GAGVSQSPRYKVAKRGQDVALRCDPISGHVSLFWYQQALGQGPEFLTYFQNEAQLDKSGLPSDRFFAERPEGSVSTLKIQRTQQEDSAVYLCASSKRVGTSLREAFFGQGTRLTVV.